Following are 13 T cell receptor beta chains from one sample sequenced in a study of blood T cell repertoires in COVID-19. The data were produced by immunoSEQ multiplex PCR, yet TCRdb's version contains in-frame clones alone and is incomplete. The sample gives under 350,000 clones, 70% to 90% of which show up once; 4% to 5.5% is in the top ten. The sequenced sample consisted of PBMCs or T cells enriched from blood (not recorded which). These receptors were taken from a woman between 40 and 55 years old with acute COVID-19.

The CDR3 loop is CASSLEGAVDQPQHF. The CDR3 bases are TGCGCCAGCAGCTTGGAAGGGGCCGTGGATCAGCCCCAGCATTTT. The genes are TRBV5-1 and TRBJ1-5, with a weak D call TRBD1 (5 bases). The V end was cut by 0 bases, the J end by 5 bases, with 12 bases between. The germline V gene encodes CDR1 SGHRS and CDR2 YFSETQ. This CDR3 has 15 amino acids.

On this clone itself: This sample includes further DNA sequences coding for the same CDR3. DNA of the CDR3: TGTGCCAGCAGTCTGGGAGGTGGCTACACCTTC. Residues: CASSLGGGYTF. The chain carries TRBV12-3 or TRBV12-4 and TRBJ1-2; no clear D gene. This CDR3 region has 11 residues. The ends were cut back, 5 bases at V and 7 bases at J, with 8 bases in the middle.

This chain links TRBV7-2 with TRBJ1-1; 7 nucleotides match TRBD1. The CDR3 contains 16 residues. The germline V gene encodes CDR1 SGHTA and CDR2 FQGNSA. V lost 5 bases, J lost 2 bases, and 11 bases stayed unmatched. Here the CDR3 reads CASSVFPGQLNTEAFF. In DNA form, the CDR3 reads TGTGCCAGCAGCGTATTTCCGGGACAGTTAAACACTGAAGCTTTCTTT.

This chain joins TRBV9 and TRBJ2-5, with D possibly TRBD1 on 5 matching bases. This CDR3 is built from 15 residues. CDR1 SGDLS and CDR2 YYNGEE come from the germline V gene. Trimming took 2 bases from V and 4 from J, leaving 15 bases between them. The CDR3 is CASSVHPGMGETQYF. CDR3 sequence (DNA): TGTGCCAGCAGCGTCCATCCAGGGATGGGAGAGACCCAGTACTTC.

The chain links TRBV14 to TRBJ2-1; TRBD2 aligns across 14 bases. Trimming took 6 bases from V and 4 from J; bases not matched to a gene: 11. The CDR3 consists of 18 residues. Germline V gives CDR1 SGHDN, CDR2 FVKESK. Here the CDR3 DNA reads TGTGCCAGCAGAGCCGGGACTAGCGGGGGCCATTTTTACAATGAGCAGTTCTTC. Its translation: CASRAGTSGGHFYNEQFF. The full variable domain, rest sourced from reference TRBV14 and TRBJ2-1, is EAGVTQFPSHSVIEKGQTVTLRCDPISGHDNLYWYRRVMGKEIKFLLHFVKESKQDESGMPNNRFLAERTGGTYSTLKVQPAELEDSGVYFCASRAGTSGGHFYNEQFFGPGTRLTVL.

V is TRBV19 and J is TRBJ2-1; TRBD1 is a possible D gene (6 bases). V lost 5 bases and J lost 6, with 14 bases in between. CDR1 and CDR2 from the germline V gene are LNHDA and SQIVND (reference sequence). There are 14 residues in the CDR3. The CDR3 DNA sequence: TGTGCCAGTAGTGGTGAAATAGGGGGCAATGAGCAGTTCTTC. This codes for CASSGEIGGNEQFF. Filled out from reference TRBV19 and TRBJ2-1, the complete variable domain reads DGGITQSPKYLFRKEGQNVTLSCEQNLNHDAMYWYRQDPGQGLRLIYYSQIVNDFQKGDIAEGYSVSREKKESFPLTVTSAQKNPTAFYLCASSGEIGGNEQFFGPGTRLTVL.

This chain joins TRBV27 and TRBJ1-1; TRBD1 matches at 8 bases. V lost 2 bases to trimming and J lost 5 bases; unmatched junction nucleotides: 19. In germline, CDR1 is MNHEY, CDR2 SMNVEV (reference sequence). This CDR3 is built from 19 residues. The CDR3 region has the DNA TGTGCCAGCAGTTTAAGGTTCCCCTCCCAGGGACAGGTTACGACTGAAGCTTTCTTT. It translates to CASSLRFPSQGQVTTEAFF.

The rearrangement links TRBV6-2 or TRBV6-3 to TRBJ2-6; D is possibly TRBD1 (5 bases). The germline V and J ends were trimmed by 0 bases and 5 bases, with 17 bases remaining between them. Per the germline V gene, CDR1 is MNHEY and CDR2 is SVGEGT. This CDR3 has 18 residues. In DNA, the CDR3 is TGTGCCAGCAGTTACTCGCCGACAGACCCGGAAAGGGCCAACGTCCTGACTTTC. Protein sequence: CASSYSPTDPERANVLTF.

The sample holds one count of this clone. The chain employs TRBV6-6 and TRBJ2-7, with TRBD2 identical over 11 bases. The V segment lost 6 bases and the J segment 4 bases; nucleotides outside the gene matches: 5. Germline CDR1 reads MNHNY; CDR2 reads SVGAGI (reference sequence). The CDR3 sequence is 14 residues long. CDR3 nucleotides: TGTGCCAGCAGCCGGACTAGCGGGCAATACGAGCAGTACTTC. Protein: CASSRTSGQYEQYF.

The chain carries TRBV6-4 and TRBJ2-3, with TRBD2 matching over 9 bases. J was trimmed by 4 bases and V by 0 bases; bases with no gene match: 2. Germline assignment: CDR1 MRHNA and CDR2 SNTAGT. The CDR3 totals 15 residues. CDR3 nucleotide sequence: TGTGCCAGCAGTGACTCAGCGGGAGGTCCAGATACGCAGTATTTT. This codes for CASSDSAGGPDTQYF.

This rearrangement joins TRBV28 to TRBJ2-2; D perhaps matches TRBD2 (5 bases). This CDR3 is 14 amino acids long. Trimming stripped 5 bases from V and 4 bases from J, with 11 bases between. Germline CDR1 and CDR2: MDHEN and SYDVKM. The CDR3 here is CASSKTTSTGELFF. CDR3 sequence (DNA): TGTGCCAGCAGTAAGACTACGAGCACCGGGGAGCTGTTTTTT.

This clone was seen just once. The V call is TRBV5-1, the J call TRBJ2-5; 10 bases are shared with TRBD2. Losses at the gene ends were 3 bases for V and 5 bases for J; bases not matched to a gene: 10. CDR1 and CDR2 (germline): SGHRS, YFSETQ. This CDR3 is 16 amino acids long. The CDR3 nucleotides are TGCGCCAGCAGCTATACTTCTAGCGGGAGCTCTGAGACCCAGTACTTC. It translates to CASSYTSSGSSETQYF. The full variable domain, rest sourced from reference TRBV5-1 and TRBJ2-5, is KAGVTQTPRYLIKTRGQQVTLSCSPISGHRSVSWYQQTPGQGLQFLFEYFSETQRNKGNFPGRFSGRQFSNSRSEMNVSTLELGDSALYLCASSYTSSGSSETQYFGPGTRLLVL.

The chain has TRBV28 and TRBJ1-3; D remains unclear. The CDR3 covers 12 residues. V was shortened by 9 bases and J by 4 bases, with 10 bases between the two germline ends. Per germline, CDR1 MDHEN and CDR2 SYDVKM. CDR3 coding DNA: TGTGCCAGTGCGACACCCGGAAACACCATATATTTT. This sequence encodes CASATPGNTIYF.